Below are 24 T cell receptor beta chains sequenced from a single sample in a study of T-cell memory formation after mild COVID-19. MiXCR was run by TCRdb on the 5' RACE reads, yielding one entry per CDR3 protein. This sample has a few hundred thousand distinct CDR3 sequences, with 20% to 25% found just once. Sequencing input: PBMCs or a T cell subset sorted from them (not recorded which). The receptors shown here come from an adult woman who had mild COVID-19 (a few samples of this study predate the infection). Cell type and time point are not known.

The chain carries TRBV12-3 or TRBV12-4 and TRBJ2-7; D is perhaps TRBD1 or TRBD2 (5 bases each). V lost 7 bases and J 7 bases, leaving 17 bases between the germline ends. This CDR3 has 13 residues. CDR3 DNA sequence: TGTGCCAGCACCACAACGGGACCCGGAGAGCAGTACTTC. Translating gives CASTTTGPGEQYF.

As for this clonotype: This may be a read error: a much more frequent sequence differs by one nucleotide. This chain uses TRBV6-5 with TRBJ1-1; TRBD1 matches at 7 bases. The CDR3 contains 13 residues. J gave up 5 bases and V 4 bases, and 4 bases lay outside the gene matches. Germline lookup yields CDR1 MNHEY and CDR2 SVGAGI. The CDR3 DNA is TGTGCCAGCAGTTTGACAGGGTGGACTGAAGCTTTCTTT. Protein sequence: CASSLTGWTEAFF.

The CDR3 here is CASSRASGGRGLENEQFF. The DNA of the CDR3 is TGTGCCAGCAGCCGGGCTAGCGGGGGGAGGGGACTAGAGAATGAGCAGTTCTTC. The chain recombines TRBV4-2 with TRBJ2-1; 11 positions agree with TRBD2. The CDR3 totals 18 residues. V shed 4 bases and J 7 bases; nucleotides not matched to a gene: 15. CDR1 LGHNA and CDR2 YNFKEQ come from the germline V gene.

The gene calls are TRBV10-2 and TRBJ1-5; D not resolved. Germline loops: CDR1 WSHSY, CDR2 SAAADI. This CDR3 region has 12 residues. V lost 7 bases, J lost 7 bases, and 11 bases lay in between. The CDR3 DNA is TGCGCCAGCACCGCCCTGGGGCAGCCCCAGCATTTT. Residues: CASTALGQPQHF.

A few counts support this clonotype. J is TRBJ1-1 and V is TRBV20-1; tentatively, D is TRBD1 (5 bases). The germline CDR1 and CDR2 sequences are DFQATT and SNEGSKA (reference sequence). V was clipped by 6 bases and J by 6 bases, with 20 bases between them. This CDR3 contains 14 residues. The CDR3 is CSAIEQGTRAEAFF. Here the CDR3 DNA reads TGCAGTGCAATCGAGCAGGGTACTAGAGCTGAAGCTTTCTTT.

This clonotype was seen more than once but under ten times. V gene TRBV29-1 combines with J gene TRBJ2-1; D is ambiguous. This CDR3 is 12 amino acids long. The germline V gene has CDR1 SQVTM and CDR2 ANQGSEA. V lost 2 bases and J 2 bases, leaving 4 bases between the germline ends. DNA of the CDR3: TGCAGCGTTGAATGGACCTACAATGAGCAGTTCTTC. Translation: CSVEWTYNEQFF.

This clonotype was seen more than once but under ten times. V is TRBV9 and J is TRBJ2-3, with D possibly being TRBD1 (7 bases). V lost 6 bases, J lost 4 bases, and 12 bases lay in between. The CDR3 consists of 13 residues. The V gene's germline CDR1 is SGDLS and CDR2 YYNGEE. CDR3 sequence reads: CASNQGGPDTQYF. In nucleotides, the CDR3 is TGTGCCAGCAACCAGGGGGGCCCAGATACGCAGTATTTT.

This clonotype was recorded at least ten times. The chain employs TRBV29-1 and TRBJ2-1, with 10 bases that match TRBD1. This CDR3 is built from 14 residues. Germline lookup yields CDR1 SQVTM and CDR2 ANQGSEA. The J segment lost 8 bases and the V segment lost 6 bases, leaving 10 bases of the junction unmatched. Here the CDR3 DNA reads TGCAGCGTCGCCTCCGGGACAGGGGCGGATGAGCAGTTCTTC. It is translated as CSVASGTGADEQFF.

V usage is TRBV5-6 and J usage is TRBJ2-7; D not resolved. V was shortened by 2 bases and J by 3 bases, with 9 bases between the two germline ends. CDR3 size: 13 residues. CDR1 is SGHDT and CDR2 is YYEEEE in the germline V gene. This chain's CDR3 is CASSFGADYEQYF. Here the CDR3 DNA reads TGTGCCAGCAGCTTCGGAGCCGACTACGAGCAGTACTTC.

This clonotype has at least ten counts. J is TRBJ2-3 and V is TRBV18, with 7 bases identical to TRBD2. CDR3 length: 15 amino acids. CDR1 and CDR2 (germline): KGHSH, LQKENI. V shed 0 bases, J shed 6 bases, and the junction held 6 bases outside the gene matches. CDR3 DNA: TGTGCCAGCTCACCACCCGGGACTACCCGTGATACGCAGTATTTT. Its protein is CASSPPGTTRDTQYF.

As to this clonotype: At one end the junction does not follow the germline gene, possibly because of a read error. The chain couples TRBV27 to TRBJ1-1; D remains unclear. This CDR3 spans 12 amino acids. Germline assignment: CDR1 MNHEY and CDR2 SMNVEV (reference sequence). The CDR3 DNA is TGTGCCAGCAGTATATCGGAGGGTGAAGCTTTCTTT. Amino acid sequence: CASSISEGEAFF.

This clonotype was seen more than once but under ten times. The rearrangement uses TRBV7-8 and TRBJ2-5; TRBD2 is a possible D gene (7 bases). V lost 5 bases, J lost 5 bases, and 18 bases lay in between. CDR1 is SGHVS, CDR2 FQNEAQ, per germline. This CDR3 contains 15 residues. Written as DNA, the CDR3 is TGTGCCAGCAGCCCGGGGAGGGGGGGATTTGAGACCCAGTACTTC. Protein sequence: CASSPGRGGFETQYF.

This chain connects TRBV6-5 to TRBJ2-3; D is uncertain. In germline, CDR1 is MNHEY, CDR2 SVGAGI. The CDR3 spans 12 residues. Trimming left V 6 bases short and J 6 bases short, with 10 bases between. CDR3 DNA sequence: TGTGCCAGCAGCACCCCGAGGGATACGCAGTATTTT. The encoded protein is CASSTPRDTQYF.

This clonotype has more than one count but fewer than ten. The chain joins TRBV20-1 to TRBJ2-7; D gene ambiguous. V was trimmed by 0 bases and J by 10 bases, leaving 16 bases between them. Germline V lookup: CDR1 DFQATT, CDR2 SNEGSKA (reference sequence). This CDR3 is 13 amino acids long. CDR3 sequence (DNA): TGCAGTGCTAGAGATGGGCAGGCGTTATTACAGTACTTC. It translates to CSARDGQALLQYF.

This chain uses TRBV7-9 with TRBJ2-2; perhaps TRBD1 as D (6 bases). The length of the CDR3 is 16 residues. V shed 1 base and J shed 2 bases, with 11 bases lying between them. The germline V gene has CDR1 SEHNR and CDR2 FQNEAQ (reference sequence). DNA for the CDR3: TGTGCCAGCAGCTTAGGGAAGGGGGTCAACACCGGGGAGCTGTTTTTT. Translated, it gives CASSLGKGVNTGELFF.

The V gene is TRBV30, the J gene TRBJ1-1; 7 nucleotides line up with TRBD1. This CDR3 region has 13 residues. Germline V gives CDR1 GTSNPN, CDR2 SVGIG (reference sequence). The ends lost 4 bases at V and 5 bases at J; junction bases unmatched: 7. The CDR3 sequence is CAWNRQGLTEAFF. The CDR3 coding sequence is TGTGCCTGGAACCGACAGGGCTTAACTGAAGCTTTCTTT. Using reference TRBV30 and TRBJ1-1 for the parts outside the CDR3, the full variable domain is SQTIHQWPATLVQPVGSPLSLECTVEGTSNPNLYWYRQAAGRGLQLLFYSVGIGQISSEVPQNLSASRPQDRQFILSSKKLLLSDSGFYLCAWNRQGLTEAFFGQGTRLTVV.

This clonotype was counted between two and nine times. The chain employs TRBV24-1 and TRBJ2-4; D possibly corresponds to TRBD2 (6 bases). V was pared by 3 bases and J by 9 bases, with 11 bases between. CDR1 and CDR2 (germline): KGHDR, SFDVKD. The CDR3 is made up of 13 amino acids. The CDR3 DNA is TGTGCCACCAGTGATACTGTCGGGAGCATTCAGTACTTC. Amino acids: CATSDTVGSIQYF.

This rearrangement joins TRBV6-6 to TRBJ2-3; D may be TRBD1 (6 bases). This CDR3 has 13 amino acids. Germline CDR1 reads MNHNY; CDR2 reads SVGAGI (reference sequence). Deletions cut 4 bases from V and 5 bases from J, with 10 bases between. Here the CDR3 reads CASSWDTGDTQYF. In DNA form, the CDR3 reads TGTGCCAGCAGTTGGGACACCGGAGATACGCAGTATTTT.

V usage is TRBV6-6 and J usage is TRBJ2-7; 12 bases align to TRBD2. Trimming at V came to 6 bases and at J to 2 bases, leaving 2 bases not matched to a gene. CDR1 is MNHNY, CDR2 SVGAGI, per germline (reference sequence). CDR3 length: 14 residues. CDR3 coding DNA: TGTGCCAGCAGCCGACTAGCGGGGGCCTACGAGCAGTACTTC. It translates to CASSRLAGAYEQYF.

The DNA of the CDR3 is TGTGCCAGCAGCCCTACTGGACAGGGACCCGACTATGGCTACACCTTC. Its protein product is CASSPTGQGPDYGYTF. The chain combines TRBV7-3 with TRBJ1-2; 8 bases match TRBD1. V lost 5 bases, J lost 3 bases, and 11 bases stayed unmatched. The CDR3 spans 16 residues. CDR1 SGHTA and CDR2 FQGTGA come from the germline V gene.

In this sample, this clonotype turned up many times. The chain uses TRBV5-5 and TRBJ2-1; D is possibly TRBD2 (7 bases). This CDR3 is built from 14 residues. Germline CDR1 and CDR2: SGHKS and YYEKEE (reference sequence). V dropped 7 bases and J dropped 5 bases, with 16 bases sitting between them. The CDR3 DNA follows: TGTGCCAGCGGGGGGGGGCTAGTTGACAATGAGCAGTTCTTC. Residues: CASGGGLVDNEQFF.

The V gene is TRBV19, the J gene TRBJ2-7; 7 bases agree with TRBD2. Losses at the gene ends were 7 bases for V and 5 bases for J; bases not matched to a gene: 5. Germline CDR1 and CDR2: LNHDA and SQIVND (reference sequence). The CDR3 runs to 12 residues. The CDR3: CASNVGGNEQYF. The CDR3 DNA is TGTGCCAGTAATGTGGGGGGGAACGAGCAGTACTTC.

This sequence joins TRBV6-5 and TRBJ2-7; the match to TRBD1 covers 9 bases. The germline CDR1 and CDR2 sequences are MNHEY and SVGAGI. The CDR3 has 14 residues. The ends lost 9 bases at V and 2 bases at J; junction bases unmatched: 8. As DNA, the CDR3 is TGTGCCAGTTACCGGGACAGGGATCCCTACGAGCAGTACTTC. Translating gives CASYRDRDPYEQYF.

The J gene is TRBJ2-1, the V gene TRBV21-1. TRBV21-1 is shown as a pseudogene. The CDR3 is made up of 15 amino acids. The CDR3 spells CARQRARSKWNEQFF. CDR3 nucleotide sequence: TGTGCCCGTCAGCGAGCGAGGTCGAAGTGGAATGAGCAGTTCTTC.